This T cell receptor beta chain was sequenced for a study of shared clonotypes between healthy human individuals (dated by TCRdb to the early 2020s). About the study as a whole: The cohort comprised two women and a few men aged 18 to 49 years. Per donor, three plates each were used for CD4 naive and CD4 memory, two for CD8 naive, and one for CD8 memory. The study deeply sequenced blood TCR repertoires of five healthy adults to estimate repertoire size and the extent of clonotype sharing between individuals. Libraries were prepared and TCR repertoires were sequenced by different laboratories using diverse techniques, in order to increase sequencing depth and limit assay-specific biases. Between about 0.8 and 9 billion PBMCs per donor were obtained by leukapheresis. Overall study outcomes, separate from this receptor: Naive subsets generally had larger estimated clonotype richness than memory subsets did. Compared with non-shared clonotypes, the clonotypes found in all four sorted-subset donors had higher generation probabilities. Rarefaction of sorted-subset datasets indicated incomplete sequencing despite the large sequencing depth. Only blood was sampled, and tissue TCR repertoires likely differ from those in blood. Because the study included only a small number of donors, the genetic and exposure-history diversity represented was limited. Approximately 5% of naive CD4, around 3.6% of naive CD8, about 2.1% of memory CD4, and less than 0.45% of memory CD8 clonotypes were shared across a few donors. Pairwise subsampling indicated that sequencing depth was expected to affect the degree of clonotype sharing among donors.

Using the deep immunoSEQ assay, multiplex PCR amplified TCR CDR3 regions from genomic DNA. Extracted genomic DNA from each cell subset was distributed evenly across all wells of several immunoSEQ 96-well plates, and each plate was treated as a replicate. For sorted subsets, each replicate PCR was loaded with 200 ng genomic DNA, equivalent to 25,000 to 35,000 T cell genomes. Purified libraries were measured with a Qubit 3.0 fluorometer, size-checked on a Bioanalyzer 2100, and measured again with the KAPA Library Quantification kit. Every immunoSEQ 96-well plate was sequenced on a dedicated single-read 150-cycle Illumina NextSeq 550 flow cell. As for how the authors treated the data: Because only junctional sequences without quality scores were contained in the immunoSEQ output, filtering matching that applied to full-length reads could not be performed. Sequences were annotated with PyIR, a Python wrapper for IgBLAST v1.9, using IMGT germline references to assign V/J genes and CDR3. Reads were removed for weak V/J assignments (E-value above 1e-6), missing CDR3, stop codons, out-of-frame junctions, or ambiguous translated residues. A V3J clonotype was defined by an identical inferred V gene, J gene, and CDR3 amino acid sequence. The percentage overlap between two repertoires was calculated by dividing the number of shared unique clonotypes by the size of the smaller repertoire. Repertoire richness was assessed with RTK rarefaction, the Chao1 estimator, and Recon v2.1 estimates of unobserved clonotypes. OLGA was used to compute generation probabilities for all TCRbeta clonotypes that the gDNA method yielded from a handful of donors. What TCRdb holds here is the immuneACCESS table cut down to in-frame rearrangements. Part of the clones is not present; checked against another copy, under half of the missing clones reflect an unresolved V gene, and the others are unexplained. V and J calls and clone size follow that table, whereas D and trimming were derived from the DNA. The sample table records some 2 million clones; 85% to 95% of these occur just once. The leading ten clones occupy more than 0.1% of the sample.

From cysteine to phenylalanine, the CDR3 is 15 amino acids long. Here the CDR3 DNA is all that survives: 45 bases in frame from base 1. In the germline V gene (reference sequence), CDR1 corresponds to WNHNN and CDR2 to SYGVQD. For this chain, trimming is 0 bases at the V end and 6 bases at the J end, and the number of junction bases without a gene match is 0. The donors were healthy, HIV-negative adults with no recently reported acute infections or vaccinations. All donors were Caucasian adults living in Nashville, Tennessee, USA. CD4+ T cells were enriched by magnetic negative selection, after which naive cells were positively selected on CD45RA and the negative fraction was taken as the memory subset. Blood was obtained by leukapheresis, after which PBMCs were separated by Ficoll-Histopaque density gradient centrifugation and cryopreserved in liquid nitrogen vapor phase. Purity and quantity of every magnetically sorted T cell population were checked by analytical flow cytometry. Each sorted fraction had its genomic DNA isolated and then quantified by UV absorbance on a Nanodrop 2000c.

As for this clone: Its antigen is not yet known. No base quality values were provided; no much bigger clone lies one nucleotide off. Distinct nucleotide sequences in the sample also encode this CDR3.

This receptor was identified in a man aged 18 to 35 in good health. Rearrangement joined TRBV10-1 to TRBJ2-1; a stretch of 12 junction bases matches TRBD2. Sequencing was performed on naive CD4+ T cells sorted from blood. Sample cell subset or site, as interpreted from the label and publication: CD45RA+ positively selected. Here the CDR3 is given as CASSESTSGGNEQFF. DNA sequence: TGCGCCAGCAGTGAGTCGACTAGCGGGGGCAATGAGCAGTTCTTC.